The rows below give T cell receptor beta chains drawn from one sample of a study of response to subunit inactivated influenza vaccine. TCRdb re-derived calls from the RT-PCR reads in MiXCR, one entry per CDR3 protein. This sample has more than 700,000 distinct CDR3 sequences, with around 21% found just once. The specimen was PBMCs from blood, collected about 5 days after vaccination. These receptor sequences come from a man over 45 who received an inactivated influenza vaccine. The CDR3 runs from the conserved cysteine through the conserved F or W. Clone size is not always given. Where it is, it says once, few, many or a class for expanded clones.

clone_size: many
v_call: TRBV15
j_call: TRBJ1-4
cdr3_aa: CATSPGTEKLFF

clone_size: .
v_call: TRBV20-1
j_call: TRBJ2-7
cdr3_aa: CSARPRQRTTYEQYF

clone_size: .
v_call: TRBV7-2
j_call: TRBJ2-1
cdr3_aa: CASRAPGQGSNEQFF

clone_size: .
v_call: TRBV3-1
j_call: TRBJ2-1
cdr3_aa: CASSQGGGLEQFF

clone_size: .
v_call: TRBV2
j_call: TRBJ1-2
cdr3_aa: CASRAKTRANYGYTF

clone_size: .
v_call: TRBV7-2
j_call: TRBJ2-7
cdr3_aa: CASSLAPGRGQYF

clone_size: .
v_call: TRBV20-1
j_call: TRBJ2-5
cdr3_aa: CSARGPRRETQYF

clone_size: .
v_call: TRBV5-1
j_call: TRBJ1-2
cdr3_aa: CASSLEAGPYGYTF

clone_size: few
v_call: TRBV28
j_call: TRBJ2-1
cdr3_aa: CASSTLSTGVSYNEQFF

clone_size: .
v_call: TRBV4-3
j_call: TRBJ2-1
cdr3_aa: CASRSGSRGSYNEQFF

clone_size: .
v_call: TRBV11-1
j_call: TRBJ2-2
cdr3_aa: CASSFPPGVRGGTGELFF

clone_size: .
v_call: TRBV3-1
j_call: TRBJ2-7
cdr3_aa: CASSQAGGAGYEQYF

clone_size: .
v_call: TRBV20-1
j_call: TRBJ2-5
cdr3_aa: CSARDQGIETQYF

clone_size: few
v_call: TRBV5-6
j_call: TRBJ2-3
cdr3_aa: CATRWTGRTDTQYF

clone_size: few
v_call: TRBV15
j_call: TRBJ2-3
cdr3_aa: CATSSSIADRGLDTDTQYF

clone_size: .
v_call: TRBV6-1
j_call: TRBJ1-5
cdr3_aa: CASSRGRNNQPQHF

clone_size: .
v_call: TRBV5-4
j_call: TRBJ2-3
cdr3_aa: CASSLEPPGGGRDTQYF

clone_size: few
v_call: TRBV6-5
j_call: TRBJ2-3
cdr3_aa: CASSYGTGTDTQYF

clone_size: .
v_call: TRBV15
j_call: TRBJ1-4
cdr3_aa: CATSIRAGGEKLFF

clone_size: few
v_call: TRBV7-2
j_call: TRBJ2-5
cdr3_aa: CASSLNGGAQETQYF

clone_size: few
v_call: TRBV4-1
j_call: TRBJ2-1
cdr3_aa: CASSQGNPAGFYNEQFF

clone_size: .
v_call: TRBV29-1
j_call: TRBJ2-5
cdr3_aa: CSVERLALEETQYF

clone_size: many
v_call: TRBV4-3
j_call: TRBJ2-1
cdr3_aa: CASSQGSSSYNEQFF

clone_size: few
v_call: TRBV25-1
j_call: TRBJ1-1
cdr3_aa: CASTWGVAAFF

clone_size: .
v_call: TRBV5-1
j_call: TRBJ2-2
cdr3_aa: CASSWQRGGELFF

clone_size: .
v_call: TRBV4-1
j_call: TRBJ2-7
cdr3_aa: CASSQRINYYEQYF

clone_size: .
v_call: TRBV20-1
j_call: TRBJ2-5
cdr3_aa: CSARRTQKETQYF

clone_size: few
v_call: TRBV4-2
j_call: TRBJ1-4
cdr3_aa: CASSPSEATGESEKLFF

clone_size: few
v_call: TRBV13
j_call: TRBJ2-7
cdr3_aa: CASSLGAGTGIYEQYF

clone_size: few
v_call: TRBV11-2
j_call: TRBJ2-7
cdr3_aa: CASSPQLTGAYEQYF

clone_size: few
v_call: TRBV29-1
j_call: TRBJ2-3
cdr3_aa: CSVAVDSLGVAF

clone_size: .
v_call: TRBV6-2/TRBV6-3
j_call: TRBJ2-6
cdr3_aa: CASTTGGPSGANVLTF

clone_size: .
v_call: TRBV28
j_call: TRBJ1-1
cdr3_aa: CASRRTTGNTEAFF

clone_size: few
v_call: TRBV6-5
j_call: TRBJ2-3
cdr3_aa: CASSYSTGTDTQYF

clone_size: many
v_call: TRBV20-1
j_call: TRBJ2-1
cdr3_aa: CSARKTRTSGGFEQFF

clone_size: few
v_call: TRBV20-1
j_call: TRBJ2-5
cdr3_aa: CSARPSYGTAKRETQYF

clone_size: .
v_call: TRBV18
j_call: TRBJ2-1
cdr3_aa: CASSSSDRVREQFF

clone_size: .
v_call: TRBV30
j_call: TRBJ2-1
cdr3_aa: CAWSANLVGNNEQFF

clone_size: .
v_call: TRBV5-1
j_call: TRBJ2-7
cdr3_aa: CASSPRGVASYEQYF

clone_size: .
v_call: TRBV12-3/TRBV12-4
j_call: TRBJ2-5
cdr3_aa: CASRRTGAAPQETQYF

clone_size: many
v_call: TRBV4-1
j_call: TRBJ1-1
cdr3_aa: CASSLEGGTEAFF

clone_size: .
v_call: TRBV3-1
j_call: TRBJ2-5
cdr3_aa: CASSRRGGETQYF

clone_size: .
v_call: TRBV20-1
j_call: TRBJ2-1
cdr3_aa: CIARDYLGTRNEQFF

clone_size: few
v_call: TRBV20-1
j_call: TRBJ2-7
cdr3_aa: CSARMASGAYEQYF

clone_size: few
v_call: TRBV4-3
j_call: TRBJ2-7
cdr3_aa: CASSQDRGRNYEQYF

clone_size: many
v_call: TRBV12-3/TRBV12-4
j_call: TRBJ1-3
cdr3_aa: CASSLEWRSGNTIYF

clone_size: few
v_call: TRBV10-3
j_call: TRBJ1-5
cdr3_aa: CASGLGSQPQHF

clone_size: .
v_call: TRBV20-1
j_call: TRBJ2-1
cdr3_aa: CSAKSGGRYNEQFF

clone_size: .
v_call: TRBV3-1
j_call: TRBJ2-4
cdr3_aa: CASSQARGGLKNIQYF

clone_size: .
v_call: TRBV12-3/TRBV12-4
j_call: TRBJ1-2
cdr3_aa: CASSPDTRYGYTF

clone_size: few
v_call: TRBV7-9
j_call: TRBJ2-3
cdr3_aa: CASSQGQGITDTQYF

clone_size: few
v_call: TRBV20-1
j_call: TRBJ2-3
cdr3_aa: CSFRPISDTQYF

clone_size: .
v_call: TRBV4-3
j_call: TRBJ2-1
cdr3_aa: CASSQSHGQLLSYNEQFF

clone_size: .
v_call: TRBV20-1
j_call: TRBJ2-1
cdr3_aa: CSAQPGLGYNEQFF

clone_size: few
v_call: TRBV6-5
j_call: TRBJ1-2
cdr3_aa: CASSYSGDPNYGYTF

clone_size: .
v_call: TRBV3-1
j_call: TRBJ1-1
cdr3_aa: CASSQEGEFLNTEAFF

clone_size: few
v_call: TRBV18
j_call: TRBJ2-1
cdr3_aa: CASSPTGTGGHNEQFF

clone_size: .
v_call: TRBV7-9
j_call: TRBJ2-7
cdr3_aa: CASSLGDRPYEQYF

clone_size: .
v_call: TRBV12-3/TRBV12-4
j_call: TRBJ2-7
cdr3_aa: CASSPRGVLYEQYF